Listed below are T cell receptor beta chains from one sample, sequenced in a study of shared clonotypes between healthy human individuals. TCRdb keeps only in-frame clones here, not all; method: immunoSEQ multiplex PCR. This table has 550,000 to 600,000 clones, nearly 98% appearing once. The sample consisted of naive CD8+ T cells sorted from blood. The receptors originated from a man aged 25 to 40 in good health. Each CDR3 is given with its conserved first and last residue. The D gene is left open where the match is weak. Clone size appears in some rows only: once, few, many, or a class for an expanded clone.

TRBV7-9,-,TRBJ2-7,-,TGTGCCAGCAGCTCGGGGGCGAATCTTGCTTACGAGCAGTACTTC,CASSSGANLAYEQYF
TRBV11-2,-,TRBJ2-1,-,TGTGCCAGCAGCTTAGGGCGTGAGCAGTTCTTC,CASSLGREQFF
TRBV14,-,TRBJ2-5,-,TGTGCCAGCAGCCGTCGGCAAGAGACCCAGTACTTC,CASSRRQETQYF
TRBV28,-,TRBJ1-5,-,TGTGCCAGCAGTTTATCCGGGGCACGCAATCAGCCCCAGCATTTT,CASSLSGARNQPQHF
TRBV7-9,TRBD2,TRBJ2-5,-,TGTGCCAGCAGCTTACTAGCGGAGGCGGGGACCCAGTACTTC,CASSLLAEAGTQYF
TRBV19,-,TRBJ2-7,-,TGTGCCAGTAGTTTCGGGACACCTAACTACGAGCAGTACTTC,CASSFGTPNYEQYF
TRBV10-3,-,TRBJ1-5,few,TGTGCCATCAGGGGAACCTCTGATAGCAATCAGCCCCAGCATTTT,CAIRGTSDSNQPQHF
TRBV5-4,TRBD2,TRBJ2-1,-,TGTGCCAGCAGCCTTACCGGACTAGACAATGAGCAGTTCTTC,CASSLTGLDNEQFF
TRBV7-8,TRBD2,TRBJ2-3,-,TGTGCCAGCAGCTTACCCTCTAGCGGGGTGAGCACAGATACGCAGTATTTT,CASSLPSSGVSTDTQYF
TRBV7-9,TRBD1,TRBJ1-5,-,TGTGCCAGCAGCTCCCCGACAGGGCTCGGCGATCAGCCCCAGCATTTT,CASSSPTGLGDQPQHF
TRBV15,TRBD2,TRBJ2-1,-,TGTGCCACCAGCAGCCCGGGACTAGCGGCGTGGGATGAGCAGTTCTTC,CATSSPGLAAWDEQFF
TRBV7-6,-,TRBJ2-7,-,TGTGCCAGCAGCCCCCGAGGTGACTACGAGCAGTACTTC,CASSPRGDYEQYF
TRBV7-9,TRBD1,TRBJ1-3,-,TGTGCCAGCAGCACAAAGGGGGCGCCTGGAAACACCATATATTTT,CASSTKGAPGNTIYF
TRBV19,TRBD2,TRBJ2-7,once,TGTGCCAGTAGTATATCCTCGGGGGGCTACGAGCAGTACTTC,CASSISSGGYEQYF
TRBV7-9,-,TRBJ2-7,-,TGTGCCAGCAGCGGCGGCGGCTACGAGCAGTACTTC,CASSGGGYEQYF
TRBV7-9,-,TRBJ2-3,-,TGTGCCAGCAGCGGGCCTCAGGGCACGCAGTATTTT,CASSGPQGTQYF
TRBV25-1,TRBD2,TRBJ2-1,-,TGTGCCAGCAGTCCACCGGGACTAGGTGACAATGAGCAGTTCTTC,CASSPPGLGDNEQFF
TRBV27,TRBD2,TRBJ2-1,-,TGTGCCAGCAACATAGCGGGCCCTACCTACAATGAGCAGTTCTTC,CASNIAGPTYNEQFF
TRBV10-3,-,TRBJ2-3,-,TGTGCCATCAGTGAACTACTAGAGGATACGCAGTATTTT,CAISELLEDTQYF
TRBV7-3,-,TRBJ1-1,-,TGTGCCAGCAGCTTAGACGGATTTGAAGCTTTCTTT,CASSLDGFEAFF
TRBV5-4,-,TRBJ1-2,-,TGTGCCAGCAGCCATGGACAGCGGGGCTACACCTTC,CASSHGQRGYTF
TRBV6-5,-,TRBJ1-4,-,TGTGCCAGCAGTGACTGGGGCAGTGGGAATGAAAAACTGTTTTTT,CASSDWGSGNEKLFF
TRBV11-2,TRBD2,TRBJ2-1,-,TGTGCCAGCAGCCCCGTTGCGGGAGATGCCCACAATGAGCAGTTCTTC,CASSPVAGDAHNEQFF
TRBV4-1,TRBD1,TRBJ2-7,-,TGCGCCAGCAGCCTCCAGACAGGGTCCTACGAGCAGTACTTC,CASSLQTGSYEQYF
TRBV5-5,-,TRBJ2-7,-,TGTGCCAGCAGCGGATCTACCTACGAGCAGTACTTC,CASSGSTYEQYF
TRBV5-4,-,TRBJ1-1,-,TGTGCCAGCAGCTCGGGGTCCCCAGGGGAGCCTGAAGCTTTCTTT,CASSSGSPGEPEAFF